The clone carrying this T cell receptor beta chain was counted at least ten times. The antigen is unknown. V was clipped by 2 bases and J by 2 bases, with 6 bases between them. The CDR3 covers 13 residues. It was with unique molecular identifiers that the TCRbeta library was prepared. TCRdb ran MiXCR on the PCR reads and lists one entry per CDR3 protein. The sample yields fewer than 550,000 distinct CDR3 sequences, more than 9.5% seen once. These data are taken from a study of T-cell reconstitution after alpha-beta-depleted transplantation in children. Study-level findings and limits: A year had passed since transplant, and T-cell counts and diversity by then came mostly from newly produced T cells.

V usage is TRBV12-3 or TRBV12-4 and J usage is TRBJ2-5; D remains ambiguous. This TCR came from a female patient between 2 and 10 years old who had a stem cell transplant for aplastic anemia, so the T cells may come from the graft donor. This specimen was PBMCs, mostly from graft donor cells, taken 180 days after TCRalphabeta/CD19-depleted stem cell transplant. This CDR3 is CASSLRSQETQYF. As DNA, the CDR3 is TGTGCCAGCAGTTTAAGGAGTCAAGAGACCCAGTACTTC.